The T cell receptor (beta chain) under discussion was sequenced for a study of T cells in Graves' hyperthyroidism and ophthalmopathy. Study outcomes and limitations: Blood shared most expanded thyroid clonotypes above 0.001. Before onset, ophthalmopathy was predicted by the model a median approximately 6.7 months earlier.

This clonotype was found many times. Its antigen is undetermined. Any patient presenting with uncontrolled infection, other autoimmune disease, pregnancy or lactation was left out. Clinical symptoms, serum thyroxine and TRAb, thyroid ultrasound and orbital computed tomography together formed the diagnostic basis. The CDR3 runs 18 residues. J was trimmed by 4 bases and V by 3 bases; bases with no gene match: 17. Germline CDR1 SGHVS, CDR2 FQNEAQ. TCR beta CDR3 regions were amplified from RNA transcripts. Using the HTBI primer set, a first-round RT-PCR was run on the TCR CDR3. TCRdb reanalysed the multiplex PCR reads using MiXCR and keeps one entry per CDR3 protein. The table includes some 270,000 distinct CDR3 sequences, roughly 15% detected once.

The rearrangement links TRBV7-8 to TRBJ2-5; TRBD2 matches 7 bases. The sequence was collected from a woman between 25 and 40 years old with Graves' hyperthyroidism that later progressed to Graves' ophthalmopathy. The sample taken for sequencing was blood. CDR3 in amino acids: CASSFRVPALAVGETQYF. The CDR3 DNA sequence: TGTGCCAGCAGCTTTAGGGTTCCGGCGCTAGCGGTTGGAGAGACCCAGTACTTC.